The clone carrying this TCR beta chain ranks as medium-sized. The sample originates from a study of CD4 and CD8 cells across lung adenocarcinoma regions. TCRdb passed the PCR reads through MiXCR, listing each CDR3 protein once. Here the sample spans fewer than 30,000 distinct CDR3 sequences, around 56% being singletons. Germline V gene sequence: CDR1 MNHNS, CDR2 SASEGT. Trimming shortened V by 4 bases and J by 4 bases, and 13 bases separated the two germline ends. There are 15 residues in the CDR3. The sequenced sample was CD8+ T cells from the center of a lung tumor. The source is a male donor with lung adenocarcinoma. The CD4 and CD8 labels of this study may be unreliable. The chain combines TRBV6-1 with TRBJ2-2, with D possibly TRBD1 on 5 matching bases. The DNA for the CDR3 is TGTGCCAGCAGTGTTGTGACAGTCGGCACCGGGGAGCTGTTTTTT. Protein product: CASSVVTVGTGELFF.